This T cell receptor (beta chain) derives from a study of blood T cells in healthy people across ages. Germline V gene lookup returns CDR1 MNHNS and CDR2 SASEGT. Between the trimmed V and J ends, which lost 9 bases and 0 bases, there was a span of 5 bases. The CDR3 spans 11 residues. The use of a sample-barcoded 5' primer and a J-beta primer mix characterized a second PCR of roughly 7 to 12 cycles. Researchers report that a template-switch adaptor with 12 random nucleotides tagged each cDNA molecule. TCRdb reanalysed the 5' RACE reads using MiXCR and keeps one entry per CDR3 protein. The sample has 650,000 to 800,000 distinct CDR3 sequences; about 42% are singletons. Remarks on this clonotype: Its antigen is not known.

Study results and limitations: Naive CD4+ cells and diversity were both higher in long-lived donors than in aged donors.

The sequenced sample was blood. The rearrangement joins TRBV6-1 to TRBJ1-1; D is uncertain. This TCR was sampled from a man aged 55 to 69 in good health. CDR3: CASVMNTEAFF. The CDR3 DNA reads as TGTGCCAGTGTCATGAACACTGAAGCTTTCTTT.